The sequence of this TCR beta chain was determined in a study of PD-1 blockade in classical Hodgkin lymphoma. Study results and caveats: Similar baseline diversity was found in complete responders and newly diagnosed patients. TCR diversity rose significantly by C4D1 in CD4+ but not CD8+ cells. The drivers behind the repertoire differences, possibly disease activity or prior therapy, remain undefined. Patients with an early start, nivolumab under 1 year after ASCT, were excluded.

CDR3 length equals 17 residues. V was clipped by 5 bases and J by 0 bases, with 17 bases between them. In germline, CDR1 is LNHDA, CDR2 SQIVND (reference sequence). As concerns this clone: The antigen remains unidentified.

TCRdb's copy holds only in-frame clones and misses some; the assay was immunoSEQ multiplex PCR. The data show about 25,000 clones, 70% to 80% seen once. Brentuximab vedotin exposure varied, and every patient relapsed after autologous stem cell transplantation. The chain combines TRBV19 with TRBJ1-3; D is uncertain. Specimen: peripheral blood mononuclear cells (PBMCs), collected before the second cycle of nivolumab. The TCR originated in a human donor with classical Hodgkin lymphoma. The CDR3 loop reads CASSSQPRPLSGNTIYF. Here the CDR3 DNA reads TGTGCCAGTAGTTCCCAGCCTAGGCCTCTCTCTGGAAACACCATATATTTT. Complete variable domain (other parts from reference TRBV19 and TRBJ1-3): DGGITQSPKYLFRKEGQNVTLSCEQNLNHDAMYWYRQDPGQGLRLIYYSQIVNDFQKGDIAEGYSVSREKKESFPLTVTSAQKNPTAFYLCASSSQPRPLSGNTIYFGEGSWLTVV.